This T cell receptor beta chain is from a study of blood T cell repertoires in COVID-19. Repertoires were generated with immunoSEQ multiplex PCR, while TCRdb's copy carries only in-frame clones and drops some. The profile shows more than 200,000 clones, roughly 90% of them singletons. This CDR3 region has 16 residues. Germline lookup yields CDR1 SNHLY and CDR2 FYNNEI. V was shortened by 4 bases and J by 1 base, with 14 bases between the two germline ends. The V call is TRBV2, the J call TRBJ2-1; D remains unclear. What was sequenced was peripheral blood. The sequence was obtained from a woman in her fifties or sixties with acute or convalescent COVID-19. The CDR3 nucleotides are TGTGCCAGCAGTGCGCTCGTTCGGGTGTCCTACAATGAGCAGTTCTTC. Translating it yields CASSALVRVSYNEQFF.